These 7 T cell receptor beta chains were sequenced from one sample in a study of T cell clones after liver transplantation. Data came from immunoSEQ multiplex PCR; TCRdb stores just in-frame clones and leaves some out. The table records around 60,000 clones, 71% of them present only once. The sample consisted of CD4+ T cells from blood, taken before liver transplant. The receptors were gathered from a human donor who received a liver transplant.

The rearrangement uses TRBV5-5 and TRBJ2-5; perhaps TRBD1 as D (6 bases). Germline lookup yields CDR1 SGHKS and CDR2 YYEKEE (reference sequence). The V end was cut by 5 bases, the J end by 1 base, with 15 bases between. The CDR3 is 15 residues long. This chain's CDR3 is CASSNTGTSQETQYF. Here the CDR3 DNA reads TGTGCCAGCAGTAATACCGGGACAAGCCAAGAGACCCAGTACTTC.

The chain is built from TRBV7-9 and TRBJ2-7, with D uncertain. Trimming stripped 4 bases from V and 5 bases from J, with 6 bases between. Per germline, CDR1 SEHNR and CDR2 FQNEAQ (reference sequence). This CDR3 is 11 amino acids long. CDR3 coding DNA: TGTGCCAGCAGCTGGGCTCACGAGCAGTACTTC. Residues: CASSWAHEQYF.

This clone was counted a single time. This chain connects TRBV28 to TRBJ1-2; TRBD1 is a possible D gene (5 bases). V was clipped by 6 bases and J by 5 bases, with 16 bases between them. CDR3 size: 14 residues. CDR1 and CDR2 (germline): MDHEN, SYDVKM. CDR3 sequence (DNA): TGTGCCAGCAGCCCCCCCCAGGGCCGATATGGCTACACCTTC. It translates to CASSPPQGRYGYTF.

This clone was picked up a small number of times. The genes are TRBV28 and TRBJ2-1; no reliable D call. Trimming took off 7 bases at V and 4 bases at J, with 8 bases between the two ends. CDR1 MDHEN and CDR2 SYDVKM come from the germline V gene. The CDR3 has 12 amino acids. In nucleotides, the CDR3 is TGTGCCAGCAAGGCGGTTTACAATGAGCAGTTCTTC. As protein: CASKAVYNEQFF.

This clone was detected many times. The J gene is TRBJ2-2, the V gene TRBV5-4, with 14 bases lining up with TRBD2. The germline V gene has CDR1 SGHNT and CDR2 YYREEE (reference sequence). V shed 10 bases and J 0 bases; nucleotides not matched to a gene: 5. The CDR3 sequence is 16 residues long. The CDR3 DNA sequence: TGTGCCCTAGGACTAGCGGGGGGCGCGAACACCGGGGAGCTGTTTTTT. It yields the protein CALGLAGGANTGELFF.

The sample holds one count of this clone. The rearrangement uses TRBV2 and TRBJ2-7, with 8 positions matching TRBD1. The J segment lost 0 bases and the V segment lost 7 bases, leaving 11 bases of the junction unmatched. Per germline, CDR1 SNHLY and CDR2 FYNNEI. CDR3 size: 16 residues. CDR3 coding DNA: TGTGCCAGCACCCTAACGGGACAGGCCTACTCCTACGAGCAGTACTTC. Its translation is CASTLTGQAYSYEQYF.

This clone was recorded only once. The chain uses TRBV2 and TRBJ1-5; maybe TRBD1 (6 bases). The CDR3 sequence is 15 residues long. The ends were cut back, 7 bases at V and 6 bases at J, with 19 bases in the middle. Germline CDR1 reads SNHLY; CDR2 reads FYNNEI. The CDR3 protein is CASTFSGGAGQPQHF. Here the CDR3 DNA reads TGTGCCAGCACCTTTAGTGGGGGGGCGGGTCAGCCCCAGCATTTT. The whole variable domain, remainder taken from reference TRBV2 and TRBJ1-5, is EPEVTQTPSHQVTQMGQEVILRCVPISNHLYFYWYRQILGQKVEFLVSFYNNEISEKSEIFDDQFSVERPDGSNFTLKIRSTKLEDSAMYFCASTFSGGAGQPQHFGDGTRLSIL.